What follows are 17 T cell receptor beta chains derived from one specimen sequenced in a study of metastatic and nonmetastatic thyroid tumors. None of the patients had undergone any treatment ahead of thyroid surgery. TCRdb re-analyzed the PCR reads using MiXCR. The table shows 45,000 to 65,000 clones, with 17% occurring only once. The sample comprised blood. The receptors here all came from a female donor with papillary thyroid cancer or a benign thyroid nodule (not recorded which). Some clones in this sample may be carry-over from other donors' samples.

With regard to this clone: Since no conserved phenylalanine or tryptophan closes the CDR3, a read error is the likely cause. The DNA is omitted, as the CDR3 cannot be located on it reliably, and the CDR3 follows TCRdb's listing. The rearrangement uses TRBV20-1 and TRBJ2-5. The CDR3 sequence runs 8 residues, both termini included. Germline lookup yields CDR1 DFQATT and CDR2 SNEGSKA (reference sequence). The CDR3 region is CSARPSTS.

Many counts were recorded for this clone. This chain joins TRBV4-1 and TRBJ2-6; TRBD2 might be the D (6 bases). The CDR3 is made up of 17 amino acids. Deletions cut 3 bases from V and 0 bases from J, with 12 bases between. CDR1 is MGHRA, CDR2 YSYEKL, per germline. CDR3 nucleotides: TGCGCCAGCAGCCAGGGGCGAGCGGGCTCTGGGGCCAACGTCCTGACTTTC. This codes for CASSQGRAGSGANVLTF.

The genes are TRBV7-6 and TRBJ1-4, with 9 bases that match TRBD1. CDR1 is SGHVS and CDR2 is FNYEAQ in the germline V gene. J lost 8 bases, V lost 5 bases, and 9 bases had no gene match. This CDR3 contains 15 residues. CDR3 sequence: CASSMNRGQSEKLFF. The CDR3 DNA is TGTGCCAGCAGCATGAACAGGGGGCAATCAGAAAAACTGTTTTTT.

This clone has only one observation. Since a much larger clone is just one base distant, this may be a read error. The chain's CDR3 is CASSLQGGETKYF. The CDR3 DNA reads TGTGCCAGCAGCTTGCAAGGGGGAGAGACCAAGTACTTC. V is TRBV5-4 and J is TRBJ2-5; D possibly corresponds to TRBD1 (6 bases). The CDR3 contains 13 residues. Germline V CDR1 and CDR2: SGHNT, YYREEE (reference sequence).

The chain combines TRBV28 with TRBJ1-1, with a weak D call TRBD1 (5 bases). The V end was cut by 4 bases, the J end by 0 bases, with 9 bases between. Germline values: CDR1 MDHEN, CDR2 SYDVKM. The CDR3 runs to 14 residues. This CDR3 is CASSSFRVNTEAFF. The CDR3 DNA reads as TGTGCCAGCAGTTCATTCAGGGTGAACACTGAAGCTTTCTTT.

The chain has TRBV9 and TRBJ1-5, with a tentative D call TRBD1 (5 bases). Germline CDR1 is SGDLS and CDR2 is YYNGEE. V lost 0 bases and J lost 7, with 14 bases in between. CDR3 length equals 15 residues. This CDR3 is CASSVDSRVSQPQHF. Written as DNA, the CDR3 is TGTGCCAGCAGCGTAGATTCCAGGGTATCCCAGCCCCAGCATTTT. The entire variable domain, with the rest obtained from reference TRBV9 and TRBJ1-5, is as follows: DSGVTQTPKHLITATGQRVTLRCSPRSGDLSVYWYQQSLDQGLQFLIQYYNGEERAKGNILERFSAQQFPDLHSELNLSSLELGDSALYFCASSVDSRVSQPQHFGDGTRLSIL.

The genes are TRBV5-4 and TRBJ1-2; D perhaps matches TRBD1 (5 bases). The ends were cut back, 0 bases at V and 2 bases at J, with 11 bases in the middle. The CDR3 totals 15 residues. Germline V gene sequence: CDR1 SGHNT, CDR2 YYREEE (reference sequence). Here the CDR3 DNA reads TGTGCCAGCAGCTTGGAAAAGGGGCTGAACTATGGCTACACCTTC. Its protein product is CASSLEKGLNYGYTF.

CDR3: CSALNREPYEQYF. CDR3 nucleotides: TGCAGTGCTTTAAACCGGGAGCCCTACGAGCAGTACTTC. This rearrangement joins TRBV20-1 to TRBJ2-7; perhaps TRBD2 as D (6 bases). Germline CDR1 DFQATT, CDR2 SNEGSKA (reference sequence). V shed 5 bases and J shed 2 bases, with 13 bases lying between them. The CDR3 is 13 amino acids.

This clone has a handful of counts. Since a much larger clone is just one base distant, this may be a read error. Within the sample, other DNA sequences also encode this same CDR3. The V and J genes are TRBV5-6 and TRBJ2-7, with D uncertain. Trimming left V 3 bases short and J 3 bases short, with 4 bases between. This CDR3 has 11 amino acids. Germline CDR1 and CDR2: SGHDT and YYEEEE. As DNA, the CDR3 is TGTGCCAGCAGCTCTTACTACGAGCAGTACTTC. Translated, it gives CASSSYYEQYF. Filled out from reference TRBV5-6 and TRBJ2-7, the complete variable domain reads DAGVTQSPTHLIKTRGQQVTLRCSPKSGHDTVSWYQQALGQGPQFIFQYYEEEERQRGNFPDRFSGHQFPNYSSELNVNALLLGDSALYLCASSSYYEQYFGPGTRLTVT.

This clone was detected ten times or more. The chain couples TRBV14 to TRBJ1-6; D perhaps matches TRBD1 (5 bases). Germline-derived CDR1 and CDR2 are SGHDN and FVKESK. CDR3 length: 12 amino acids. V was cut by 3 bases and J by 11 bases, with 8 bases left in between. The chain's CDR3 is CASSQGLAPLHF. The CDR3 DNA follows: TGTGCCAGCAGCCAGGGACTCGCACCCCTCCACTTT.

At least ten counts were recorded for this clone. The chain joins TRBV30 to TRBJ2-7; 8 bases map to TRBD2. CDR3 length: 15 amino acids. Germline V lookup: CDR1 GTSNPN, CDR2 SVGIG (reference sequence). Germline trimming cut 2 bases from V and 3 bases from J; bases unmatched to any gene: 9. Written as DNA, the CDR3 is TGTGCCTGGAGTAAGACGGGACTAGTAAACTACGAGCAGTACTTC. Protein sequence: CAWSKTGLVNYEQYF.

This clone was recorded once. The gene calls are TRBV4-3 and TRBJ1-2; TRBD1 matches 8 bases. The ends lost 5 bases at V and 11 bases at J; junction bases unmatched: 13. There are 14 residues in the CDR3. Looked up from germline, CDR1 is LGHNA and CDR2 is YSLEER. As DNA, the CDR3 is TGCGCCAGCAGCTCCCAACCGTCCCAGGGGGCGTACACCTTC. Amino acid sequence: CASSSQPSQGAYTF.

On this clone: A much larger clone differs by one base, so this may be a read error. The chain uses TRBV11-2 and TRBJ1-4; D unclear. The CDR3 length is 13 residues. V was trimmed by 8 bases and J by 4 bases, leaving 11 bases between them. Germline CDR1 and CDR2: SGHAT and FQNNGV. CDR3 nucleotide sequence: TGTGCCAGCGGGAGGATGGATAATGAAAAACTGTTTTTT. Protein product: CASGRMDNEKLFF.

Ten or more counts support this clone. In DNA form, the CDR3 reads TGTGCCAGTAGTATCCCCTCGACAGGGTCTAATTCACCCCTCCACTTT. The encoded protein is CASSIPSTGSNSPLHF. This chain joins TRBV19 and TRBJ1-6; 7 bases match TRBD1. This CDR3 region has 16 residues. V trimming: 3 bases; J trimming: 6 bases; junction bases outside the gene matches: 8. Germline CDR1 LNHDA, CDR2 SQIVND (reference sequence).

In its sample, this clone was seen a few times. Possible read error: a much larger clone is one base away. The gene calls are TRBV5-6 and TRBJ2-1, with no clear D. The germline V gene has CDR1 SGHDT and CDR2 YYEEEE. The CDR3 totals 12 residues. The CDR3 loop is CASSKKWGEQLF. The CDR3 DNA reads TGTGCCAGCAGCAAGAAGTGGGGTGAGCAGCTCTTC.

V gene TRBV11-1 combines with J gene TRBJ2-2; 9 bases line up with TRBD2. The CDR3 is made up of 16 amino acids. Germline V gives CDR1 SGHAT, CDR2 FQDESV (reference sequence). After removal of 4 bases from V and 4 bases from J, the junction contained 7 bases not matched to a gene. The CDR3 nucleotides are TGTGCCAGCAGCTCCCGGACTAGCGTTTTCACCGGGGAGCTGTTTTTT. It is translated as CASSSRTSVFTGELFF.

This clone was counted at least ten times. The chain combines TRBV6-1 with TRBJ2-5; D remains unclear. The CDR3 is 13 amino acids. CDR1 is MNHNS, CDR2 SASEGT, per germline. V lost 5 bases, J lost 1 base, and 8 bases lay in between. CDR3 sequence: CASSTYSQETQYF. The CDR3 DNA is TGTGCCAGCAGTACATACTCCCAAGAGACCCAGTACTTC.